These 20 T cell receptor beta chains were all obtained from the same sample, sequenced in a study of control samples from healthy donors and cancer patients. Profiling relied on immunoSEQ multiplex PCR, and the TCRdb table lists in-frame clones only, not all of them. In the table there are fewer than 3,000 clones, roughly 80% of which are singletons. The source material was formalin-fixed, paraffin-embedded tissue. The receptors come from a male donor with melanoma.

V usage is TRBV28 and J usage is TRBJ2-5; TRBD1 matches at 7 bases. Germline CDR1 MDHEN, CDR2 SYDVKM. V shed 3 bases, J shed 4 bases, and the junction held 5 bases outside the gene matches. The CDR3 consists of 14 residues. CDR3 in amino acids: CASSFRQGSETQYF. Here the CDR3 DNA reads TGTGCCAGCAGTTTTAGACAGGGTTCAGAGACCCAGTACTTC. The full variable domain, in which reference TRBV28 and TRBJ2-5 provide the parts outside the CDR3, is DVKVTQSSRYLVKRTGEKVFLECVQDMDHENMFWYRQDPGLGLRLIYFSYDVKMKEKGDIPEGYSVSREKKERFSLILESASTNQTSMYLCASSFRQGSETQYFGPGTRLLVL.

V and J are TRBV5-6 and TRBJ1-4, with D perhaps matching TRBD1 (5 bases). The V end lost 1 base, the J end lost 5 bases, and 9 bases lay between the germline ends. This CDR3 region has 14 residues. CDR1 and CDR2 from the germline V gene are SGHDT and YYEEEE. The CDR3 region is CASSLRGPNEKLFF. In DNA form, the CDR3 reads TGTGCCAGCAGCTTGAGGGGCCCAAATGAAAAACTGTTTTTT.

The chain combines TRBV7-8 with TRBJ2-1, with 7 bases fitting TRBD1. CDR1 is SGHVS and CDR2 is FQNEAQ in the germline V gene. Losses at the gene ends were 9 bases for V and 14 bases for J; bases not matched to a gene: 22. This CDR3 comprises 15 residues. CDR3 DNA sequence: TGTGCCAGTGGCGTGGGGACAGCCTACCGTCGAGGGAAGTTCTTC. Protein product: CASGVGTAYRRGKFF.

The gene calls are TRBV28 and TRBJ2-3, with 10 nucleotides matching TRBD1. The CDR3 totals 15 residues. Germline V gene sequence: CDR1 MDHEN, CDR2 SYDVKM. J gave up 2 bases and V 5 bases, and 4 bases lay outside the gene matches. The CDR3 bases are TGTGCCAGCAGTCCAGGACAGGGGGACACAGATACGCAGTATTTT. Translation: CASSPGQGDTDTQYF.

The chain recombines TRBV18 with TRBJ1-1, with D possibly matching TRBD1 (5 bases). CDR1 and CDR2 from the germline V gene are KGHSH and LQKENI. V was shortened by 4 bases and J by 1 base, with 7 bases between the two germline ends. CDR3 length equals 13 residues. The DNA of the CDR3 is TGTGCCAGCTCACAAACAGGGAACACTGAAGCTTTCTTT. It encodes CASSQTGNTEAFF. Drawing the rest from reference TRBV18 and TRBJ1-1, the complete variable domain is NAGVMQNPRHLVRRRGQEARLRCSPMKGHSHVYWYRQLPEEGLKFMVYLQKENIIDESGMPKERFSAEFPKEGPSILRIQQVVRGDSAAYFCASSQTGNTEAFFGQGTRLTVV.

The genes are TRBV18 and TRBJ2-7, with D unclear. The CDR3 runs 17 residues. Per germline, CDR1 KGHSH and CDR2 LQKENI. V was trimmed by 3 bases and J by 4 bases, leaving 22 bases between them. The CDR3 DNA reads as TGTGCCAGCTCACCTACCATACATACGAAGACCGGTTACGAGCAGTACTTC. It encodes CASSPTIHTKTGYEQYF.

This clone was observed a few times. The V gene is TRBV6-6, the J gene TRBJ2-1; D uncertain. V was cut by 5 bases and J by 0 bases, with 11 bases left in between. This CDR3 contains 15 residues. The germline CDR1 and CDR2 sequences are MNHNY and SVGAGI (reference sequence). The CDR3 DNA sequence: TGTGCCAGCAGTAAACCACCAGCCTCCTACAATGAGCAGTTCTTC. Translating gives CASSKPPASYNEQFF.

This rearrangement joins TRBV28 to TRBJ2-5, with 7 nucleotides matching TRBD1. Unmatched junction bases numbered 8, after V lost 5 bases and J lost 2 bases. Germline CDR1 is MDHEN and CDR2 is SYDVKM. This CDR3 comprises 15 residues. The chain's CDR3 is CASSALTGNQETQYF. The CDR3 DNA sequence: TGTGCCAGCAGTGCCCTGACAGGGAATCAAGAGACCCAGTACTTC.

The chain joins TRBV28 to TRBJ2-7; D ambiguous. The germline V gene encodes CDR1 MDHEN and CDR2 SYDVKM. Between the trimmed V and J ends, which lost 3 bases and 0 bases, there was a span of 6 bases. The CDR3 is 13 amino acids. The CDR3 here is CASSFRVSYEQYF. The CDR3 nucleotides are TGTGCCAGCAGTTTCCGGGTCTCCTACGAGCAGTACTTC. Full variable domain (missing parts from reference TRBV28 and TRBJ2-7): DVKVTQSSRYLVKRTGEKVFLECVQDMDHENMFWYRQDPGLGLRLIYFSYDVKMKEKGDIPEGYSVSREKKERFSLILESASTNQTSMYLCASSFRVSYEQYFGPGTRLTVT.

V usage is TRBV5-5 and J usage is TRBJ2-2; D possibly corresponds to TRBD1 (6 bases). Per germline, CDR1 SGHKS and CDR2 YYEKEE (reference sequence). V lost 1 base, J lost 3 bases, and 13 bases lay in between. This CDR3 spans 16 amino acids. This CDR3 reads CASSLYASGDTGELFF. The CDR3 nucleotides read TGTGCCAGCAGCTTGTACGCGTCAGGGGACACCGGGGAGCTGTTTTTT.

This clone has only one observation. The chain recombines TRBV10-3 with TRBJ1-5, with 8 bases lining up with TRBD1. The CDR3 runs 15 residues. The V gene end was trimmed by 0 bases and the J gene end by 2 bases; junction bases not matched to a gene: 0. Germline lookup yields CDR1 ENHRY and CDR2 SYGVKD. CDR3 in amino acids: CAISESDRGNQPQHF. DNA of the CDR3: TGTGCCATCAGTGAGTCGGACAGGGGCAATCAGCCCCAGCATTTT.

The V call is TRBV6-6, the J call TRBJ2-7, with D unresolved. This CDR3 has 10 amino acids. V gave up 10 bases and J gave up 5 bases, with 9 bases separating them. Looked up from germline, CDR1 is MNHNY and CDR2 is SVGAGI (reference sequence). In DNA, the CDR3 is TGTGCCACTCACGGAGACGAGCAGTACTTC. Translation gives CATHGDEQYF.

This chain uses TRBV5-4 with TRBJ2-7; D possibly corresponds to TRBD1 (6 bases). This CDR3 contains 14 residues. Looked up from germline, CDR1 is SGHNT and CDR2 is YYREEE (reference sequence). Trimming removed 4 bases from V and 0 bases from J, with 11 bases in between. For the CDR3, the DNA is TGTGCCAGCAGCCCCGGACAGAGCTCCTACGAGCAGTACTTC. As protein: CASSPGQSSYEQYF.

V and J are TRBV30 and TRBJ2-7; D perhaps matches TRBD1 (6 bases). The V end was cut by 2 bases, the J end by 7 bases, with 9 bases between. CDR1 is GTSNPN and CDR2 is SVGIG in the germline V gene (reference sequence). This CDR3 comprises 11 residues. Here the CDR3 DNA reads TGTGCCTGGAGTAGACAGGTGGAGCAGTACTTC. This translates into CAWSRQVEQYF.

V gene TRBV20-1 combines with J gene TRBJ2-7; no reliable D call. This CDR3 is 11 amino acids long. In germline, CDR1 is DFQATT, CDR2 SNEGSKA (reference sequence). V lost 3 bases to trimming and J lost 4 bases, with 7 bases between them. The CDR3: CSASSLYEQYF. In DNA form, the CDR3 reads TGCAGTGCTAGCTCTTTGTACGAGCAGTACTTC.

In its sample, this clone was seen a few times. The V and J genes are TRBV7-9 and TRBJ1-2; D gene unclear. Germline CDR1 SEHNR, CDR2 FQNEAQ (reference sequence). The CDR3 is made up of 14 amino acids. Deletions cut 1 base from V and 0 bases from J, with 6 bases between. CDR3 protein: CASSLVPSNYGYTF. The CDR3 nucleotides are TGTGCCAGCAGCTTAGTTCCCTCTAACTATGGCTACACCTTC.

Sample share makes this clone large. The chain combines TRBV29-1 with TRBJ1-1; D call uncertain. Trimming left V 6 bases short and J 6 bases short, with 8 bases between. Germline lookup yields CDR1 SQVTM and CDR2 ANQGSEA. The length of the CDR3 is 10 residues. The CDR3 nucleotides are TGCAGCGTAAACGGGGCTGAAGCTTTCTTT. Protein product: CSVNGAEAFF.

The V and J genes are TRBV6-6 and TRBJ2-5; 14 nucleotides match TRBD2. There are 18 residues in the CDR3. Germline V gene sequence: CDR1 MNHNY, CDR2 SVGAGI (reference sequence). Trimming at V came to 5 bases and at J to 5 bases, leaving 13 bases not matched to a gene. The CDR3 region has the DNA TGTGCCAGCAGTCCCGGGACTAGCGGGAGAGGCCTTCGGGAGACCCAGTACTTC. It yields the protein CASSPGTSGRGLRETQYF.

In regard to this clone: This same CDR3 is encoded by further DNA sequences in the sample. V gene TRBV5-5 combines with J gene TRBJ2-2; no firm D call. The V gene lost 1 base and the J gene lost 5 bases, with 12 bases spanning the gap. The germline V gene has CDR1 SGHKS and CDR2 YYEKEE (reference sequence). This CDR3 comprises 15 residues. DNA for the CDR3: TGTGCCAGCAGCTTGCAGGTGGGAAATACCGGGGAGCTGTTTTTT. It translates to CASSLQVGNTGELFF. The full variable domain, completed using reference TRBV5-5 and TRBJ2-2, is DAGVTQSPTHLIKTRGQQVTLRCSPISGHKSVSWYQQVLGQGPQFIFQYYEKEERGRGNFPDRFSARQFPNYSSELNVNALLLGDSALYLCASSLQVGNTGELFFGEGSRLTVL.

The V gene is TRBV19, the J gene TRBJ2-3, with 10 bases fitting TRBD2. Germline CDR1 and CDR2: LNHDA and SQIVND (reference sequence). This CDR3 comprises 15 residues. V shed 1 base and J 5 bases; nucleotides not matched to a gene: 3. The CDR3 loop is CASSIAPSGRDTQYF. The DNA for the CDR3 is TGTGCCAGTAGTATAGCACCTAGCGGGAGAGATACGCAGTATTTT.